Reported below is one TCR beta chain. The sample comes from a study of blood T cells in healthy people across ages. With a J-beta primer mix and a sample-barcoded 5' primer, a second PCR ran 7 to 11 cycles. At least 2.5 million CDR3-containing paired-end reads were obtained per sample. From the 5' RACE reads, TCRdb called clonotypes with MiXCR, one entry per CDR3 protein. In the table there are about 640,000 distinct CDR3 sequences, approximately 30% of which are singletons. With 5 bases removed from V and 4 bases from J, the gap between germline ends came to 14 bases. The germline V gene has CDR1 SEHNR and CDR2 FQNEAQ (reference sequence). This CDR3 has 15 amino acids.

The sample consisted of blood. The chain employs TRBV7-9 and TRBJ2-2, with D perhaps TRBD1 (5 bases). This sequence was found in an elderly woman in good health. The CDR3 protein is CASSPPGRATGELFF. In nucleotides, the CDR3 is TGTGCCAGCAGCCCACCAGGGCGCGCCACCGGGGAGCTGTTTTTT. Complete variable domain (other parts from reference TRBV7-9 and TRBJ2-2): DTGVSQNPRHKITKRGQNVTFRCDPISEHNRLYWYRQTLGQGPEFLTYFQNEAQLEKSRLLSDRFSAERPKGSFSTLEIQRTEQGDSAMYLCASSPPGRATGELFFGEGSRLTVL.